The 12 T cell receptor beta chains given below trace back to one sample, sequenced in a study of tumor and adjacent non-tumor tissue in lung cancer. The library came from three nested PCR rounds adapted from ARM-PCR protocols. TCRdb called the multiplex PCR reads again in MiXCR, with one record for every CDR3 protein. The sample consists of roughly 45,000 distinct CDR3 sequences, more than 50% of them appearing once. The template was RNA from unsorted bulk tissue. The normal lung tissue was taken more than 3 cm from the tumor edge. The specimen sequenced was distant non-tumor lung tissue. The receptors come from a man in his fifties or sixties with non-small cell lung cancer.

This clonotype showed up just once. Because the CDR3 is missing its conserved closing phenylalanine or tryptophan, this is likely a read error. The chain couples TRBV11-1 to TRBJ1-1; possible D gene TRBD1, 5 bases. The length of the CDR3 is 15 residues. Per the germline V gene, CDR1 is SGHAT and CDR2 is FQDESV (reference sequence). The CDR3 DNA reads TGTGTCAGCAGCTTAGGCACTGCAGGGAGCACTGAGGCTTTCTAT. Amino acids: CVSSLGTAGSTEAFY.

Regarding this clonotype: A junction boundary mismatches the germline segment, possibly from a read error. The rearrangement links TRBV6-1 to TRBJ2-7; D gene ambiguous. CDR3 length: 12 amino acids. The V gene's germline CDR1 is MNHNS and CDR2 SASEGT. CDR3: CASSHRSYEEYF. The CDR3, as DNA: TGTGCCAGCAGTCACCGATCCTACGAGGAGTACTTT.

This clonotype was picked up a small number of times. The chain combines TRBV4-2 with TRBJ2-2; D remains ambiguous. CDR1 is LGHNA and CDR2 is YNFKEQ in the germline V gene. The germline V and J ends were trimmed by 0 bases and 4 bases, with 30 bases remaining between them. The CDR3 covers 22 residues. The CDR3 DNA follows: TGTGCCAGCAGCCAAGAACATCGAGCCGGGTCCCTGGTCGCGGCCGCCACCGGGGAGCTGTTTTTT. Translation: CASSQEHRAGSLVAAATGELFF.

By share, this clonotype counts as large (0.1 to 1%). J is TRBJ1-6 and V is TRBV5-4, with 7 bases aligning to TRBD1. The CDR3 runs 15 residues. The germline CDR1 and CDR2 sequences are SGHNT and YYREEE (reference sequence). Unmatched junction bases numbered 11, after V lost 4 bases and J lost 10 bases. The CDR3 DNA follows: TGTGCCAGCAGCACGCAGGGTCAGGGGGAATCACCCCTCCACTTT. This sequence encodes CASSTQGQGESPLHF.

This clonotype was observed many times. The chain has TRBV6-2 or TRBV6-3 and TRBJ2-3; 14 positions match TRBD2. J was trimmed by 1 base and V by 7 bases; bases with no gene match: 4. The CDR3 is 16 amino acids. The germline CDR1 and CDR2 sequences are MNHEY and SVGEGT. The CDR3 region has the DNA TGTGCCAGCACCCCGGGACTAGCGGGGGGCACAGATACGCAGTATTTT. Its translation: CASTPGLAGGTDTQYF.

Remarks on this clonotype: A read error is possible here, since a much larger clone lies one base away. The gene calls are TRBV20-1 and TRBJ2-6; D call uncertain. The CDR3 consists of 13 residues. V lost 7 bases and J lost 4, with 11 bases in between. CDR1 is DFQATT, CDR2 SNEGSKA, per germline (reference sequence). CDR3 protein: CSVYGPGANVLTF. The DNA of the CDR3 is TGCAGTGTTTATGGGCCCGGGGCCAACGTCCTGACTTTC.

This clonotype came up a few times. The V and J genes are TRBV28 and TRBJ2-1; 7 bases are a match to TRBD2. Germline CDR1 and CDR2: MDHEN and SYDVKM. This CDR3 is 15 amino acids long. Germline trimming cut 5 bases from V and 2 bases from J; bases unmatched to any gene: 6. CDR3 in amino acids: CASSATGLPYNEQFF. CDR3 coding DNA: TGTGCCAGCAGTGCCACGGGACTACCCTACAATGAGCAGTTCTTC.

Notes on this clonotype: It may be a read error: a sequence one base away is much more abundant. The chain recombines TRBV28 with TRBJ2-7, with unresolved D. Germline V gene data show CDR1 as MDHEN and CDR2 as SYDVKM. The CDR3 is 15 residues long. The DNA of the CDR3 is TGTGCCAGCAGGTCGGACGGAGCCAGCTCCTACGGGCAGTACTTC. Protein product: CASRSDGASSYGQYF. Combining the CDR3 with reference TRBV28 and TRBJ2-7 gives the whole variable domain DVKVTQSSRYLVKRTGEKVFLECVQDMDHENMFWYRQDPGLGLRLIYFSYDVKMKEKGDIPEGYSVSREKKERFSLILESASTNQTSMYLCASRSDGASSYGQYFGPGTRLTVT.

The chain links TRBV28 to TRBJ2-7, with 9 positions matching TRBD1. Germline-derived CDR1 and CDR2 are MDHEN and SYDVKM. The V and J ends lost 3 bases and 12 bases, in that order; junction bases with no gene match: 9. The length of the CDR3 is 13 residues. In nucleotides, the CDR3 is TGTGCCAGCAGTTTGGGGACAGGGTGGTCGCTGTACTTC. It encodes CASSLGTGWSLYF.

This chain links TRBV10-2 with TRBJ2-5; the D is unclear. The CDR3 has 14 amino acids. Germline lookup yields CDR1 WSHSY and CDR2 SAAADI. The CDR3 DNA is TGCAGCAGCAGGCTTTCGAGAGTGCTAGAGACCCAGTACTTC. It encodes CSSRLSRVLETQYF.

Worth noting for this clonotype: It may be a read error: a sequence one base away is much more abundant. This chain uses TRBV20-1 with TRBJ2-1; the D is unclear. V lost 6 bases and J 9 bases, leaving 18 bases between the germline ends. The germline CDR1 and CDR2 sequences are DFQATT and SNEGSKA (reference sequence). This CDR3 has 13 residues. CDR3 coding DNA: TGCAGTGCCAGCGACCTGGCCGGCGCTGAGCAGTTCTTC. This encodes CSASDLAGAEQFF.

In its sample, this clonotype was seen once. This chain links TRBV30 with TRBJ1-1; 8 nucleotides agree with TRBD1. V gave up 1 base and J gave up 0 bases; unmatched junction bases: 7. This CDR3 has 16 amino acids. CDR1 is GTSNPN and CDR2 is SVGIG in the germline V gene (reference sequence). CDR3 in amino acids: CAWSGGVTGVNTEAFF. CDR3 in DNA: TGTGCCTGGAGTGGGGGAGTGACAGGGGTGAACACTGAAGCTTTCTTT.